The TCR beta chain under discussion was sequenced for a study of neoadjuvant anti-PD-1 for oral cavity cancer. Study-level findings and limits: After neoadjuvant nivolumab, PBMC T cell clonality was significantly higher in non-responders than responders.

As concerns this clone: Its target is not known.

Libraries were prepared by immunoSEQ multiplex PCR; TCRdb keeps only in-frame clonotypes and omits some of them. The sample lists more than 11,000 clones, approximately 77% occurring once. The CDR3 sequence is 15 residues long. CDR1 SGDLS and CDR2 YYNGEE come from the germline V gene. The ends were cut back, 3 bases at V and 6 bases at J, with 18 bases in the middle. The sample's time point: after neoadjuvant nivolumab, at surgical resection. Cohort: HPV-negative, locally advanced oral cavity squamous cell carcinoma patients. Sample: PBMCs, taken after nivolumab (anti-PD-1) treatment. The chain has TRBV9 and TRBJ1-2; a weak D match, TRBD1 (6 bases). The sequence came from a person aged 40 to 85 with oral cavity squamous cell carcinoma. This chain's CDR3 is CASSETTGLGHGYTF. The CDR3 DNA reads as TGTGCCAGCAGCGAGACAACAGGGTTGGGCCATGGCTACACCTTC.